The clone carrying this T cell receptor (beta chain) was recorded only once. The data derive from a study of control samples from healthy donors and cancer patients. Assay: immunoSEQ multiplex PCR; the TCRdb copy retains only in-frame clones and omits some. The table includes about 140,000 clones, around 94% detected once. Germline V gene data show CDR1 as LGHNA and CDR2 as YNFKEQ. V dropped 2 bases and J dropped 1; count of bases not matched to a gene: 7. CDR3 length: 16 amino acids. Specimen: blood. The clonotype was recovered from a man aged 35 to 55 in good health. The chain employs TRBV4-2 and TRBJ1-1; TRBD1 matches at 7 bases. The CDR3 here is CASSQNYRGWNTEAFF. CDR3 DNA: TGTGCCAGCAGCCAAAATTACAGGGGATGGAACACTGAAGCTTTCTTT.